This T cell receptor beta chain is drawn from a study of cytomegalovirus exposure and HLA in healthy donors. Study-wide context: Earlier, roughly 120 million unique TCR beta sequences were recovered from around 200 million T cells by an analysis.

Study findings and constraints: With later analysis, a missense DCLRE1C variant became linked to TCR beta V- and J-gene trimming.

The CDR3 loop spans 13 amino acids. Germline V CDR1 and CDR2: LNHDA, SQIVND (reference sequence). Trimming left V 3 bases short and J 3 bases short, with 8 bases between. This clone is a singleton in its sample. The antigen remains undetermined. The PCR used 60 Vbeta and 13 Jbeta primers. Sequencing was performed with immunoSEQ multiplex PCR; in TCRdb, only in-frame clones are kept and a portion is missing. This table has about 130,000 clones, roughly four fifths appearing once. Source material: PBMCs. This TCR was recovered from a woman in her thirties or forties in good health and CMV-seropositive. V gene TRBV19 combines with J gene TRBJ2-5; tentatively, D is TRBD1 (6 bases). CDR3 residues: CASSMQGKETQYF. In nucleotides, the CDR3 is TGTGCCAGTAGTATGCAGGGGAAAGAGACCCAGTACTTC.